What follows is one T cell receptor beta chain and its context. The source of the sample is a study of blood T cell repertoires in COVID-19. V was pared by 0 bases and J by 5 bases, with 4 bases between. The CDR3 is 12 amino acids. Germline CDR1 and CDR2: SNHLY and FYNNEI. This table comes from immunoSEQ multiplex PCR, and its TCRdb copy is limited to in-frame clones, with some not included. The sample lists around 300,000 clones, about nine tenths seen once, with approximately 1.5% in the top ten. This receptor was taken from a woman between 35 and 50 years old who had recovered from COVID-19. The sample was PBMCs or T cells enriched from blood (not recorded which). The J gene is TRBJ1-2, the V gene TRBV2; D unclear. In DNA form, the CDR3 reads TGTGCCAGCAGTGAAGCCGTGTATGGCTACACCTTC. Protein product: CASSEAVYGYTF.